These 4 T cell receptor beta chains were all obtained from the same sample, sequenced in a study of T cell repertoires in cytomegalovirus infection. TCRdb reprocessed the reads via MiXCR and lists one record per CDR3 protein. The sample contains hundreds of thousands of distinct CDR3 sequences, around 31% of which appear only once. These receptors have no known antigen. The input for sequencing was cultured PBMCs, taken from culture after CMV antigen stimulation. The source of these receptors is a human donor in good health (CMV status not recorded). Some clones in this sample may be carry-over from other donors' samples.

This chain joins TRBV12-3 or TRBV12-4 and TRBJ2-1, with 10 bases that match TRBD2. The junction had 6 bases not matched to a gene; V was cut back by 3 bases and J by 7 bases. The CDR3 runs to 15 residues. The CDR3 spells CASSFQAGGPNEQFF. In nucleotides, the CDR3 is TGTGCCAGCAGTTTTCAAGCGGGAGGGCCAAATGAGCAGTTCTTC.

As concerns this clonotype: A read error is possible here, since a much larger clone lies one base away. The chain employs TRBV12-3 or TRBV12-4 and TRBJ2-7; 11 bases fit TRBD2. The CDR3 has 14 residues. V gave up 6 bases and J gave up 2 bases; unmatched junction bases: 3. CDR3 nucleotide sequence: TGTGCCAGCAGGATAGCGGGAGGGCCCTACGAGCAGTACTTC. Residues: CASRIAGGPYEQYF.

The V call is TRBV7-2, the J call TRBJ2-1; possibly TRBD2 for D (6 bases). The CDR3 runs 14 residues. Trimming stripped 8 bases from V and 10 bases from J, with 21 bases between. Germline loops: CDR1 SGHTA, CDR2 FQGNSA. CDR3 in DNA: TGTGCCAGCCGCGGGCGAGGAGGGAAGAGGGAGCAGTTCTTC. This sequence encodes CASRGRGGKREQFF.

The rearrangement uses TRBV6-1 and TRBJ2-3; either TRBD1 or TRBD2 may supply D (5 bases each). The germline V and J ends were trimmed by 5 bases and 0 bases, with 24 bases remaining between them. The CDR3 totals 19 residues. The germline V gene has CDR1 MNHNS and CDR2 SASEGT. In DNA, the CDR3 is TGTGCCAGCAGTCCTGATTTGCCGGTCTGGGGGACGAGCACAGATACGCAGTATTTT. Residues: CASSPDLPVWGTSTDTQYF.